The next 10 T cell receptor beta chains were all read from a single sample in a study of T-cell reconstitution after alpha-beta-depleted transplantation in children. Construction of the TCRbeta library involved unique molecular identifiers. MiXCR, applied by TCRdb to the PCR reads, yields one record per CDR3 protein. The sample includes about half a million distinct CDR3 sequences, roughly an eighth seen only once; the top ten take more than 5.5%. The sequenced sample was PBMCs from the stem cell graft donor, obtained from the stem cell graft. The source of these receptors is a human donor who donated a stem cell graft to a child with combined immunodeficiency.

The chain recombines TRBV6-6 with TRBJ2-1, with unresolved D. The germline CDR1 and CDR2 sequences are MNHNY and SVGAGI (reference sequence). V gave up 0 bases and J gave up 8 bases, with 8 bases separating them. The CDR3 contains 13 residues. DNA for the CDR3: TGTGCCAGCAGTTACTCATTTCGGGATGAGCAGTTCTTC. This encodes CASSYSFRDEQFF.

This clonotype turned up a few times. This sequence joins TRBV27 and TRBJ2-4; D gene uncertain. CDR1 is MNHEY and CDR2 is SMNVEV in the germline V gene (reference sequence). V lost 3 bases, J lost 1 base, and 10 bases lay in between. This CDR3 spans 15 amino acids. The CDR3 sequence is CASSFDASAKNIQYF. CDR3 sequence (DNA): TGTGCCAGCAGTTTCGATGCGAGCGCCAAAAACATTCAGTACTTC.

This clonotype was observed at least ten times. The gene calls are TRBV18 and TRBJ2-7; 9 bases are a match to TRBD1. Losses at the gene ends were 3 bases for V and 3 bases for J; bases not matched to a gene: 3. From germline, CDR1 is KGHSH and CDR2 LQKENI. This CDR3 has 14 residues. The CDR3 protein is CASSPGTGYYEQYF. The CDR3 nucleotides read TGTGCCAGCTCACCCGGGACAGGGTACTACGAGCAGTACTTC.

This clonotype was seen more than once but under ten times. The chain is built from TRBV12-3 or TRBV12-4 and TRBJ2-5; 10 bases map to TRBD2. Trimming removed 5 bases from V and 5 bases from J; junction bases left unmatched: 23. The CDR3 length is 20 residues. The CDR3 bases are TGTGCCAGCAGTCCCACCCGGTGGCTAGCGGGAGTCAATGGTGTTGAGACCCAGTACTTC. This translates into CASSPTRWLAGVNGVETQYF.

This clonotype showed up many times. The chain couples TRBV15 to TRBJ2-1; D ambiguous. Germline V gives CDR1 LNHNV, CDR2 YYDKDF (reference sequence). V lost 3 bases and J 4 bases, leaving 4 bases between the germline ends. The CDR3 totals 12 residues. The CDR3 DNA reads TGTGCCACCAGCAGTGGGTACAATGAGCAGTTCTTC. It encodes CATSSGYNEQFF.

The chain recombines TRBV19 with TRBJ1-5, with D possibly matching TRBD1 (6 bases). The germline CDR1 and CDR2 sequences are LNHDA and SQIVND (reference sequence). The germline V and J ends were trimmed by 4 bases and 3 bases, with 19 bases remaining between them. This CDR3 has 17 residues. In nucleotides, the CDR3 is TGTGCCAGTAGTAAATCCCGGGACATCGAATTCAATCAGCCCCAGCATTTT. Encoded protein: CASSKSRDIEFNQPQHF.

V gene TRBV15 combines with J gene TRBJ2-2; no definite D call. Trimming shortened V by 9 bases and J by 0 bases, and 11 bases separated the two germline ends. Germline V gives CDR1 LNHNV, CDR2 YYDKDF (reference sequence). This CDR3 region has 14 residues. The CDR3 DNA is TGTGCCACGAATCCTGGATCGAACACCGGGGAGCTGTTTTTT. Translating gives CATNPGSNTGELFF.

V is TRBV2 and J is TRBJ1-2; 10 bases align to TRBD1. CDR1 is SNHLY and CDR2 is FYNNEI in the germline V gene. V lost 6 bases, J lost 3 bases, and 1 base stayed unmatched. CDR3 length: 13 amino acids. The CDR3 bases are TGTGCCAGCAGGGGGACAGGGGACTATGGCTACACCTTC. It encodes CASRGTGDYGYTF.

The V gene is TRBV27, the J gene TRBJ2-1; weak D call: TRBD1 (5 bases). Germline V gene sequence: CDR1 MNHEY, CDR2 SMNVEV (reference sequence). The CDR3 spans 12 residues. V was clipped by 5 bases and J by 9 bases, with 11 bases between them. The CDR3 reads CASSTQGGEQFF. CDR3 bases: TGTGCCAGCAGTACGCAGGGTGGTGAGCAGTTCTTC.

The sample holds a few counts of this clonotype. The chain joins TRBV3-1 to TRBJ2-3; no firm D call. Trimming left V 4 bases short and J 2 bases short, with 16 bases between. Germline-derived CDR1 and CDR2 are LGHDT and YNNKEL (reference sequence). This CDR3 has 16 amino acids. The CDR3 coding sequence is TGTGCCAGCAGCCCTATGGGAACGCTTAACACAGATACGCAGTATTTT. It is translated as CASSPMGTLNTDTQYF.